This record concerns one T cell receptor beta chain sequence. Antigen specificity is unknown. Library preparation followed earlier protocols using designated TCR primers. From the PCR reads, TCRdb called clonotypes with MiXCR, one entry per CDR3 protein. This table holds approximately 500,000 distinct CDR3 sequences, over 20% found once. CD8+CD4-CCR7+CD45RA+ sorting gave the naive CD8 T cells. This sample is drawn from a study of molecular identifiers for immune sequencing clone quantification. About the research overall: Replicate RNA from approximately 20,000 or 98,000 naive CD8 T cells formed five aliquots; four were sequenced.

The V and J ends lost 4 bases and 13 bases, in that order; junction bases with no gene match: 9. Germline values: CDR1 KGHDR, CDR2 SFDVKD. CDR3 length: 14 amino acids. Study conclusions and caveats: Beyond 20 RNA copies, clones held over 97% of effector molecules, compared with under 1% in naive cells.

This chain connects TRBV24-1 to TRBJ2-1; 10 bases are a match to TRBD2. Sequenced input: naive CD8+ T cells from blood, with Jurkat cell RNA spiked in. Subset noted: FACS-sorted CD8+CD4-CCR7+CD45RA+ naive T cells. The sequence was obtained from a human donor in good health. Some libraries in this study had Jurkat cell RNA spiked in. DNA for the CDR3: TGTGCCACCAGTGACCCACCGACTAGCGGGCGACAGTTCTTC. Translating it yields CATSDPPTSGRQFF.